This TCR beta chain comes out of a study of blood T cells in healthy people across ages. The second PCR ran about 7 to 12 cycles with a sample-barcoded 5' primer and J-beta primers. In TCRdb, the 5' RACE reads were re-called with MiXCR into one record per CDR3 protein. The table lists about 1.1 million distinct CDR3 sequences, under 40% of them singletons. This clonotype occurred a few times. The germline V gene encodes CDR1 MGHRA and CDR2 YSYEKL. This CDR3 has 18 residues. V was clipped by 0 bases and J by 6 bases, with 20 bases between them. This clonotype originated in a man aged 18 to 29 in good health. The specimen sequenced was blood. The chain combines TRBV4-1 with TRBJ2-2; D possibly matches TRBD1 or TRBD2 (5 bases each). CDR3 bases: TGCGCCAGCAGCCAAGACCCAGGGACCCCGGGCCCCGCCGGGGAGCTGTTTTTT. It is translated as CASSQDPGTPGPAGELFF.